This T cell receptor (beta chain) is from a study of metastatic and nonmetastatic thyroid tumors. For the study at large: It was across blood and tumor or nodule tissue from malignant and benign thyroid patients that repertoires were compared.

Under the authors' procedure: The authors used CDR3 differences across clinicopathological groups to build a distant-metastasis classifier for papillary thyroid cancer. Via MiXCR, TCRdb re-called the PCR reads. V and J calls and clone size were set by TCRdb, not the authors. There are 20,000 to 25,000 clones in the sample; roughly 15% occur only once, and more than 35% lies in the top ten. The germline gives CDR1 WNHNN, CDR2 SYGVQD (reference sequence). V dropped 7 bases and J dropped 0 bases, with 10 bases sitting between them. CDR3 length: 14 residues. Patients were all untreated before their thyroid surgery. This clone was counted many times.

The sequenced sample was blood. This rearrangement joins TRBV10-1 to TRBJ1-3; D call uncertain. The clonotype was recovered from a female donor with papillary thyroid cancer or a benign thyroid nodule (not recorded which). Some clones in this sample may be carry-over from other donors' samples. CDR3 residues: CASIPQSSGNTIYF. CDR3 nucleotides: TGCGCCAGCATCCCCCAAAGCTCTGGAAACACCATATATTTT.